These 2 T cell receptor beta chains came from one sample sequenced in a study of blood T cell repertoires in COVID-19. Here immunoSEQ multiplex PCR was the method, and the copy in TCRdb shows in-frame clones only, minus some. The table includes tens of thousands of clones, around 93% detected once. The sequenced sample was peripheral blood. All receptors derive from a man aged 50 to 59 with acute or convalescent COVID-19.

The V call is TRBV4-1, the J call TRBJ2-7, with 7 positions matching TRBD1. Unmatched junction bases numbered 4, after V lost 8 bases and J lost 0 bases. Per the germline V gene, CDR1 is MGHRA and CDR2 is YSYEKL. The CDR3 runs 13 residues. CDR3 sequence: CASRGQVSYEQYF. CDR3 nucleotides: TGCGCCAGCCGAGGACAGGTCTCCTACGAGCAGTACTTC.

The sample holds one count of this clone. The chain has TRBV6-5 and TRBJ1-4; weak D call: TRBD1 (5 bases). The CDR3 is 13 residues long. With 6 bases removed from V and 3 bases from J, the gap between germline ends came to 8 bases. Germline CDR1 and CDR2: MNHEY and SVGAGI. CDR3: CASSRVANEKLFF. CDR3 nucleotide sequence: TGTGCCAGCAGCAGGGTGGCTAATGAAAAACTGTTTTTT.